This TCR beta chain was obtained from a study of blood T cell repertoires in COVID-19. Turning to the study itself: PBMCs, B-cell-depleted T cells, or T cells provided the cDNA or gDNA that made up the material.

Authors' methods: Amplified reference gene primers provided the basis for estimating nucleated cell counts. Using immunoSEQ multiplex PCR, the repertoire was profiled, and TCRdb retains in-frame clones only, with some absent. That table furnishes V, J and clone size, whereas the DNA furnished D and trimming. The sample shows under 300,000 clones, 75% to 85% of them seen only once. J gave up 2 bases and V 6 bases, and 8 bases lay outside the gene matches. The CDR3 extends over 15 amino acids. Germline loops: CDR1 SQVTM, CDR2 ANQGSEA. The V and J genes are TRBV29-1 and TRBJ2-7; 12 bases agree with TRBD1. The sequence was obtained from a man aged 40-49 years who had recovered from COVID-19. The sequenced sample was peripheral blood. As DNA, the CDR3 is TGCAGCGTCTTGGGACAGGGGGCAAAAACCTACGAGCAGTACTTC. Residues: CSVLGQGAKTYEQYF.